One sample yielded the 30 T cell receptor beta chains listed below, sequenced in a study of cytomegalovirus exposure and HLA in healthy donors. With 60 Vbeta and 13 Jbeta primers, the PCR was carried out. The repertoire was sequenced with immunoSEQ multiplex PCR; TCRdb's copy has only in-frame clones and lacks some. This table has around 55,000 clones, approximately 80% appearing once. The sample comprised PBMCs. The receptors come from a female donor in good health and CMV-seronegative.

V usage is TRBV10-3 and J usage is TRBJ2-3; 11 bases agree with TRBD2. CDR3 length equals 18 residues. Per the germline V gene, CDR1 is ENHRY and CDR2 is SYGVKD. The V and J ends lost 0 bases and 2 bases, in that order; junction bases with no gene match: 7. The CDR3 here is CAISESVLAGAPTDTQYF. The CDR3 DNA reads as TGTGCCATCAGTGAGTCGGTACTAGCGGGAGCCCCCACAGATACGCAGTATTTT.

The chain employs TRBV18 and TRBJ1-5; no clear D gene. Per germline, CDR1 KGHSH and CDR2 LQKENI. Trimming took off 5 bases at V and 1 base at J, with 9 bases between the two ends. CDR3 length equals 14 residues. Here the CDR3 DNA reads TGTGCCAGCTCAGAAACACGCAGCAATCAGCCCCAGCATTTT. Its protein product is CASSETRSNQPQHF.

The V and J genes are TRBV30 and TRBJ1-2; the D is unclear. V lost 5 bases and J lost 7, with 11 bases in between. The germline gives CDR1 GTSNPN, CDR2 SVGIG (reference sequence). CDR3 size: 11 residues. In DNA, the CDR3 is TGTGCCTGGGAGAGAGGAGGTGGCTACACCTTC. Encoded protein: CAWERGGGYTF.

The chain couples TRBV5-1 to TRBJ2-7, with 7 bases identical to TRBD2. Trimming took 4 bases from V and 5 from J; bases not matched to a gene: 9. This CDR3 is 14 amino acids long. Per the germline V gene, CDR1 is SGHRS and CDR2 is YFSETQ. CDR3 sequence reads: CASSLRTSSHEQYF. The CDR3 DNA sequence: TGCGCCAGCAGCCTACGGACTAGTTCCCACGAGCAGTACTTC.

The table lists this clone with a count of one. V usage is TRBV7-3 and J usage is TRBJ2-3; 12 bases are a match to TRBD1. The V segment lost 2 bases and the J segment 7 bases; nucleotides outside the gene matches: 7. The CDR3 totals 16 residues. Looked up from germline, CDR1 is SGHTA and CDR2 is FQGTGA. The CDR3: CASSLFGDRGQNTQYF. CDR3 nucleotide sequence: TGTGCCAGCAGCTTATTTGGGGACAGGGGGCAAAATACGCAGTATTTT.

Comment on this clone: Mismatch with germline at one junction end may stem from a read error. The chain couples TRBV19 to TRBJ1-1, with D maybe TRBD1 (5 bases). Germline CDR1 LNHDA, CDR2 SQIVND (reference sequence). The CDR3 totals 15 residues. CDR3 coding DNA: TGTGCCAGTAGTACTAATATCGCAGGGAACGCTGAAGCTTTCTTT. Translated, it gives CASSTNIAGNAEAFF.

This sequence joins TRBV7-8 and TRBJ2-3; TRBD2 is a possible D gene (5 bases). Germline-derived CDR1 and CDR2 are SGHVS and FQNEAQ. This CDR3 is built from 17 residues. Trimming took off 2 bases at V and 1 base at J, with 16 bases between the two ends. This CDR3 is CASSLSLGAVGTDTQYF. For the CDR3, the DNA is TGTGCCAGCAGCTTAAGTTTGGGAGCCGTAGGCACAGATACGCAGTATTTT. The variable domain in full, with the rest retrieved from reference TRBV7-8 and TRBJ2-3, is GAGVSQSPRYKVAKRGQDVALRCDPISGHVSLFWYQQALGQGPEFLTYFQNEAQLDKSGLPSDRFFAERPEGSVSTLKIQRTQQEDSAVYLCASSLSLGAVGTDTQYFGPGTRLTVL.

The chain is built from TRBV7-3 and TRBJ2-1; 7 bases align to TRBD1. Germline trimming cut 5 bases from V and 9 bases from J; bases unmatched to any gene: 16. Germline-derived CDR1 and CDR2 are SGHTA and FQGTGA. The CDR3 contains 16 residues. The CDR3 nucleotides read TGTGCCAGCAGCGCTAATCCGGGACAGTTTTCTGGTGAGCAGTTCTTC. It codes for CASSANPGQFSGEQFF. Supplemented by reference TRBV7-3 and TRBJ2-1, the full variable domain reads GAGVSQTPSNKVTEKGKYVELRCDPISGHTALYWYRQSLGQGPEFLIYFQGTGAADDSGLPNDRFFAVRPEGSVSTLKIQRTERGDSAVYLCASSANPGQFSGEQFFGPGTRLTVL.

In DNA form, the CDR3 reads TGTGCCAGCTCACCGGGAGGGTCACGCACAGATACGCAGTATTTT. Its translation: CASSPGGSRTDTQYF. The chain recombines TRBV18 with TRBJ2-3, with TRBD2 matching 7 bases. The CDR3 consists of 15 residues. Germline V lookup: CDR1 KGHSH, CDR2 LQKENI. The ends lost 3 bases at V and 1 base at J; junction bases unmatched: 4.

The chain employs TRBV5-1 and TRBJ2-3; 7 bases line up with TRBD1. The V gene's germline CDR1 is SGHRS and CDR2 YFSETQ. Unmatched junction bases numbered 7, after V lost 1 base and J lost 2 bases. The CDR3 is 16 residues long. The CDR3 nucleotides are TGCGCCAGCAGCTTGACCCCGACAGGGTCCACAGATACGCAGTATTTT. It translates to CASSLTPTGSTDTQYF.

The chain's CDR3 is CASSYVRSGNTIYF. The DNA for the CDR3 is TGTGCCAGCAGTTACGTCCGTTCTGGAAACACCATATATTTT. The chain carries TRBV6-5 and TRBJ1-3; D is uncertain. Looked up from germline, CDR1 is MNHEY and CDR2 is SVGAGI. This CDR3 spans 14 amino acids. The V end lost 2 bases, the J end lost 1 base, and 6 bases lay between the germline ends.

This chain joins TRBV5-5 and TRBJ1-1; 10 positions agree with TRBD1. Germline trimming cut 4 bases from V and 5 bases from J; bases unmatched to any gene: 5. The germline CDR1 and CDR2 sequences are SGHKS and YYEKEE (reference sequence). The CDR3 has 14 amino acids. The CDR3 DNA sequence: TGTGCCAGCAGCAGACAGGGGGCGGAAACTGAAGCTTTCTTT. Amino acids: CASSRQGAETEAFF.

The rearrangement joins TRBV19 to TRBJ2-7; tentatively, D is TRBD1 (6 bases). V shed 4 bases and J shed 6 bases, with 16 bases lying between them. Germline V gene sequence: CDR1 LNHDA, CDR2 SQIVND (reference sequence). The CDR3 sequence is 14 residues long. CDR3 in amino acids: CASSTRDMRVEQYF. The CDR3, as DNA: TGTGCCAGTAGTACCCGGGACATGAGGGTCGAGCAGTACTTC.

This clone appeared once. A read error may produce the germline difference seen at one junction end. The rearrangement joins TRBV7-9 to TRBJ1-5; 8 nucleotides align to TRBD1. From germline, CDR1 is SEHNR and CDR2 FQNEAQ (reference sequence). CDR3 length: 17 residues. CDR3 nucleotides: TGTTCCAGCAGCTTCGGACAGGGTCGATTTGGTAATCAGCCCCAGCATTTT. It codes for CSSSFGQGRFGNQPQHF. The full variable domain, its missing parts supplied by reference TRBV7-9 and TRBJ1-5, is DTGVSQNPRHKITKRGQNVTFRCDPISEHNRLYWYRQTLGQGPEFLTYFQNEAQLEKSRLLSDRFSAERPKGSFSTLEIQRTEQGDSAMYLCSSSFGQGRFGNQPQHFGDGTRLSIL.

CDR3 in DNA: TGCGCCAGCAGCTCCCGAGGAGGGTCCCCTGGAAACACCATATATTTT. Residues: CASSSRGGSPGNTIYF. The rearrangement links TRBV5-1 to TRBJ1-3; D is unresolved. The V gene lost 3 bases and the J gene lost 2 bases, with 15 bases spanning the gap. This CDR3 is built from 16 residues. Germline values: CDR1 SGHRS, CDR2 YFSETQ.

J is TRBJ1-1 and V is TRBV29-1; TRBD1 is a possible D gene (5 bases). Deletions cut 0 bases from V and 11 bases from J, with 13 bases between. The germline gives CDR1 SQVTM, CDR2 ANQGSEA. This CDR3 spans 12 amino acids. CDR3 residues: CSVEDLPGSAFF. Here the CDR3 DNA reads TGCAGCGTTGAAGATCTTCCAGGGTCTGCTTTCTTT. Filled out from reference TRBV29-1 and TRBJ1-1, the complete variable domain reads SAVISQKPSRDICQRGTSLTIQCQVDSQVTMMFWYRQQPGQSLTLIATANQGSEATYESGFVIDKFPISRPNLTFSTLTVSNMSPEDSSIYLCSVEDLPGSAFFGQGTRLTVV.

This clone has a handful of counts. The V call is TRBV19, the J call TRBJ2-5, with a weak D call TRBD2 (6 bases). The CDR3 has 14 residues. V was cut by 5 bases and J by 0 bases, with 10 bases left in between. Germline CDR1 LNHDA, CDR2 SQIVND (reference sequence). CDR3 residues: CASSSGLNQETQYF. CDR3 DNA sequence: TGTGCCAGTAGTTCGGGACTCAACCAAGAGACCCAGTACTTC.

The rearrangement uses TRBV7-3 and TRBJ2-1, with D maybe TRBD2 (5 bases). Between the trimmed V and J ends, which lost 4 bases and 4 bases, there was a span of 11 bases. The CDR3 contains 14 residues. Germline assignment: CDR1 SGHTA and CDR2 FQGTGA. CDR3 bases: TGTGCCAGCAGCTCCACTGAGCGGTACAATGAGCAGTTCTTC. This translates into CASSSTERYNEQFF.

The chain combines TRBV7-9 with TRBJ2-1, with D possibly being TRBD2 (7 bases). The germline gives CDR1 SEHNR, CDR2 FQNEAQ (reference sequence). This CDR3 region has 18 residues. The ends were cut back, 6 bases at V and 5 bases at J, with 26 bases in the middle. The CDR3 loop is CASRLGGVGGTLDNEQFF. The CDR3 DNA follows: TGTGCCAGCAGGCTAGGGGGAGTGGGGGGGACCCTCGACAATGAGCAGTTCTTC. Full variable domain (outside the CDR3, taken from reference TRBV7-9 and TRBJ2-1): DTGVSQNPRHKITKRGQNVTFRCDPISEHNRLYWYRQTLGQGPEFLTYFQNEAQLEKSRLLSDRFSAERPKGSFSTLEIQRTEQGDSAMYLCASRLGGVGGTLDNEQFFGPGTRLTVL.

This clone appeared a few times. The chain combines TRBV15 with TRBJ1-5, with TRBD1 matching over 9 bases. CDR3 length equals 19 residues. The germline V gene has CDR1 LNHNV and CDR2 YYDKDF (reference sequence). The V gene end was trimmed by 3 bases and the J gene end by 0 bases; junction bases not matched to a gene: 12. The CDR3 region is CATSRSPGQGVDSNQPQHF. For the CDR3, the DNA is TGTGCCACCAGCAGGTCACCGGGACAGGGAGTTGATAGCAATCAGCCCCAGCATTTT.

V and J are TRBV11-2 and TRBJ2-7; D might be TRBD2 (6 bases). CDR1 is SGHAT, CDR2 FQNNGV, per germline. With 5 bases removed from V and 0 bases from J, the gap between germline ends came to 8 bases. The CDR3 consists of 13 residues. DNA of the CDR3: TGTGCCAGCAGCCTTAGCGGCTCCTACGAGCAGTACTTC. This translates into CASSLSGSYEQYF. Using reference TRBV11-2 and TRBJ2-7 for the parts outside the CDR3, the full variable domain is EAGVAQSPRYKIIEKRQSVAFWCNPISGHATLYWYQQILGQGPKLLIQFQNNGVVDDSQLPKDRFSAERLKGVDSTLKIQPAKLEDSAVYLCASSLSGSYEQYFGPGTRLTVT.

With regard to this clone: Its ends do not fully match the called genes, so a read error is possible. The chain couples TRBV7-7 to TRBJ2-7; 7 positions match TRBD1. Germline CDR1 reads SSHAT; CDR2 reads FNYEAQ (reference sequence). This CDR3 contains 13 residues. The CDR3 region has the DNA TGTGCTAGCAGCTTGCTACAGGGGAACGAGCAGTACTTC. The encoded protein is CASSLLQGNEQYF.

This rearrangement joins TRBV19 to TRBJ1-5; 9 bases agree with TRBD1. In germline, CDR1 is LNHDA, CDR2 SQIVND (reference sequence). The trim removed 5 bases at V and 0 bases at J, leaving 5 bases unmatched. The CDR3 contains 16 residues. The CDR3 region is CASSLTGGYSNQPQHF. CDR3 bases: TGTGCCAGTAGTCTGACAGGGGGATATAGCAATCAGCCCCAGCATTTT. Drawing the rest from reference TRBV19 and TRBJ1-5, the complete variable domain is DGGITQSPKYLFRKEGQNVTLSCEQNLNHDAMYWYRQDPGQGLRLIYYSQIVNDFQKGDIAEGYSVSREKKESFPLTVTSAQKNPTAFYLCASSLTGGYSNQPQHFGDGTRLSIL.

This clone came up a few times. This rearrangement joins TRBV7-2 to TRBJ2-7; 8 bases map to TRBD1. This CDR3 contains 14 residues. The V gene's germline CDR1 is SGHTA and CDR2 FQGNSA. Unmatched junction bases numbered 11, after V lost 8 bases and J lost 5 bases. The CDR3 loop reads CASQQAGGVHEQYF. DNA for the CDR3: TGTGCCAGCCAGCAGGCAGGGGGCGTCCACGAGCAGTACTTC.

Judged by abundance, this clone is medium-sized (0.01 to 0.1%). CDR3 sequence reads: CASSQLLWRDTEAFF. The DNA of the CDR3 is TGCGCCAGCAGCCAATTGCTATGGCGGGACACTGAAGCTTTCTTT. The V call is TRBV4-3, the J call TRBJ1-1, with unresolved D. V was clipped by 2 bases and J by 3 bases, with 13 bases between them. This CDR3 has 15 residues. Per germline, CDR1 LGHNA and CDR2 YSLEER.

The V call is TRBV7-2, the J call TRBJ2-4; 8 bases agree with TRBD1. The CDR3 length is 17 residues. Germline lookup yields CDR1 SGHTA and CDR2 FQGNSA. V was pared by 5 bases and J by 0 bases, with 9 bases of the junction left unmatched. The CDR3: CASSPRTGPLAKNIQYF. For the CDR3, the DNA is TGTGCCAGCAGCCCTCGGACAGGGCCCTTAGCCAAAAACATTCAGTACTTC.

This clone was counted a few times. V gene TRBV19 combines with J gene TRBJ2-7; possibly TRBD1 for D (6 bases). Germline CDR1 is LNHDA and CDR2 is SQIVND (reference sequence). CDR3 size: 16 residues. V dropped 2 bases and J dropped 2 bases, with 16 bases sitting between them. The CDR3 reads CASSIKGTTKTYEQYF. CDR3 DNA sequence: TGTGCCAGTAGTATAAAAGGGACAACCAAAACCTACGAGCAGTACTTC.

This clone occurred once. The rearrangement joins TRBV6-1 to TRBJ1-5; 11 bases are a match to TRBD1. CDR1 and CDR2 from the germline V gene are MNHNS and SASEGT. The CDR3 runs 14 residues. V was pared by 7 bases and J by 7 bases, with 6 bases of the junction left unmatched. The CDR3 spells CASTGQGAEQPQHF. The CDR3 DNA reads TGTGCCAGCACCGGACAGGGGGCGGAACAGCCCCAGCATTTT.

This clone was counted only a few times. CDR3 bases: TGCGCCAGCAGCCCAGGGGGCAAGAATGAAAAACTGTTTTTT. Amino acids: CASSPGGKNEKLFF. The chain couples TRBV5-1 to TRBJ1-4; 8 nucleotides line up with TRBD1. CDR1 and CDR2 from the germline V gene are SGHRS and YFSETQ. This CDR3 is 14 amino acids long. Germline trimming cut 4 bases from V and 5 bases from J; bases unmatched to any gene: 4.

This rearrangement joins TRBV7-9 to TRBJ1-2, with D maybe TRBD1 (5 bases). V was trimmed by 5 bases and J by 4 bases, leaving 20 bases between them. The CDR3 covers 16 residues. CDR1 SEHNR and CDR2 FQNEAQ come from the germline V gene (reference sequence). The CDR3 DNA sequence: TGTGCCAGCAGCCCCTCGTGGACACTCCTTATCTATGGCTACACCTTC. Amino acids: CASSPSWTLLIYGYTF.